This T cell receptor beta chain was captured in a study of blood T cell repertoires in COVID-19. Study context: Samples taken during acute and convalescent COVID-19 were collected in the United States, Italy and Spain. The analysed material was cDNA or gDNA that came from T cells, B-cell-depleted T cells, or PBMCs.

Authors' data handling: Amplification from reference gene primers served as the basis for estimated nucleated cell counts. Method: immunoSEQ multiplex PCR; TCRdb's copy keeps in-frame clones and lacks some. The DNA gave D and trimming, while V, J and clone size come from that table. Among hundreds of thousands of clones listed, around 86% were seen once. CDR3 size: 13 residues. Germline V gene data show CDR1 as ENHRY and CDR2 as SYGVKD. Trimming took off 3 bases at V and 1 base at J, with 6 bases between the two ends. Sequenced sample: peripheral blood. This clonotype originated in a woman in her fifties or sixties who had recovered from COVID-19. The gene calls are TRBV10-3 and TRBJ2-5; D unclear. The DNA for the CDR3 is TGTGCCATCAGTGACAGGCTCCAAGAGACCCAGTACTTC. Amino acids: CAISDRLQETQYF.